These 30 T cell receptor beta chains were sequenced from one sample in a study of memory CD4+ T cells and cytomegalovirus serostatus. This table comes from immunoSEQ multiplex PCR, and its TCRdb copy is limited to in-frame clones, with some not included. The profile shows approximately 61,000 clones, around three quarters of them singletons. Single viable CD3+CD4+CD8-CD45RO+ cells were sorted as the memory CD4+ T cells. The material sequenced was memory CD4+ T cells from blood. The receptors stem from an adult in good health and CMV-seronegative. Some clones in this sample may be carry-over from other donors' samples.

The chain couples TRBV5-6 to TRBJ2-3, with a tentative D call TRBD2 (7 bases). Germline CDR1 reads SGHDT; CDR2 reads YYEEEE. This CDR3 has 15 amino acids. V lost 4 bases and J lost 0, with 12 bases in between. CDR3 coding DNA: TGTGCCAGCAGCCAAGGGGGGGCCAGCACAGATACGCAGTATTTT. Translating gives CASSQGGASTDTQYF.

V is TRBV4-1 and J is TRBJ1-2; D gene ambiguous. Trimming removed 4 bases at V and 4 bases at J, with 16 bases between. The germline V gene has CDR1 MGHRA and CDR2 YSYEKL. This CDR3 has 15 amino acids. CDR3 residues: CASSRGSTSIYGYTF. The DNA of the CDR3 is TGCGCCAGCAGCCGAGGATCCACCTCAATCTATGGCTACACCTTC.

In its sample, this clone was seen a few times. The CDR3 loop is CASSQRQGVIGELFF. The CDR3 DNA is TGTGCCAGCAGTCAACGACAGGGGGTGATCGGGGAGCTGTTTTTT. The rearrangement links TRBV28 to TRBJ2-2; 9 positions agree with TRBD1. CDR3 length: 15 residues. V gave up 5 bases and J gave up 7 bases; unmatched junction bases: 8. Germline CDR1 is MDHEN and CDR2 is SYDVKM. The full variable domain, with the rest looked up from reference TRBV28 and TRBJ2-2, is DVKVTQSSRYLVKRTGEKVFLECVQDMDHENMFWYRQDPGLGLRLIYFSYDVKMKEKGDIPEGYSVSREKKERFSLILESASTNQTSMYLCASSQRQGVIGELFFGEGSRLTVL.

The chain employs TRBV15 and TRBJ1-6; TRBD1 might be the D (5 bases). The CDR3 spans 12 residues. Germline V lookup: CDR1 LNHNV, CDR2 YYDKDF (reference sequence). With 6 bases removed from V and 7 bases from J, the gap between germline ends came to 7 bases. The DNA for the CDR3 is TGTGCCACCAGGGGGGGAAATTCACCCCTCCACTTT. Its translation: CATRGGNSPLHF.

The CDR3: CAISPDRFDQPQHF. The CDR3 bases are TGTGCCATCAGTCCGGACAGGTTCGATCAGCCCCAGCATTTT. The chain links TRBV10-3 to TRBJ1-5; 7 nucleotides match TRBD1. The germline V gene has CDR1 ENHRY and CDR2 SYGVKD. J lost 5 bases, V lost 5 bases, and 6 bases had no gene match. There are 14 residues in the CDR3.

This chain joins TRBV28 and TRBJ1-5; D is undetermined. V lost 5 bases, J lost 0 bases, and 5 bases lay in between. CDR1 and CDR2 (germline): MDHEN, SYDVKM. The CDR3 consists of 13 residues. Written as DNA, the CDR3 is TGTGCCAGCAGTCCTCCTAGCAATCAGCCCCAGCATTTT. Translating gives CASSPPSNQPQHF.

The chain joins TRBV30 to TRBJ2-5; 7 bases fit TRBD2. The CDR3 totals 16 residues. After removal of 4 bases from V and 5 bases from J, the junction contained 16 bases not matched to a gene. CDR1 and CDR2 from the germline V gene are GTSNPN and SVGIG (reference sequence). In DNA, the CDR3 is TGTGCCTGGACCTCCTGGAGTGGGAGGGCTGGGGAGACCCAGTACTTC. Amino acids: CAWTSWSGRAGETQYF.

V gene TRBV7-9 combines with J gene TRBJ2-5; D gene unclear. CDR3 length equals 14 residues. With 1 base removed from V and 5 bases from J, the gap between germline ends came to 11 bases. From germline, CDR1 is SEHNR and CDR2 FQNEAQ (reference sequence). CDR3 nucleotide sequence: TGTGCCAGCAGCTTAGGTACAGTCCTGGAGACCCAGTACTTC. This codes for CASSLGTVLETQYF.

This chain links TRBV5-5 with TRBJ2-3, with 8 positions matching TRBD1. Germline loops: CDR1 SGHKS, CDR2 YYEKEE (reference sequence). V gave up 3 bases and J gave up 4 bases; unmatched junction bases: 7. This CDR3 spans 15 amino acids. The chain's CDR3 is CASSSRQGLADTQYF. The CDR3 coding sequence is TGTGCCAGCAGCTCCCGACAGGGGCTGGCAGATACGCAGTATTTT.

The V and J genes are TRBV5-4 and TRBJ2-2; no definite D call. V was clipped by 0 bases and J by 6 bases, with 12 bases between them. Germline assignment: CDR1 SGHNT and CDR2 YYREEE (reference sequence). The CDR3 extends over 15 amino acids. CDR3 nucleotides: TGTGCCAGCAGCTTGGACTATTCTCTGGCCGGGGAGCTGTTTTTT. Its translation: CASSLDYSLAGELFF.

The table lists this clone with a count of one. This chain uses TRBV29-1 with TRBJ2-7; TRBD1 aligns across 8 bases. V lost 5 bases, J lost 6 bases, and 3 bases stayed unmatched. This CDR3 contains 11 residues. CDR1 is SQVTM, CDR2 ANQGSEA, per germline. This CDR3 is CSVKQGGEQYF. CDR3 in DNA: TGCAGCGTTAAACAGGGGGGCGAGCAGTACTTC.

The chain couples TRBV2 to TRBJ2-5; 11 bases match TRBD1. Trimming cost V 4 bases and J 4 bases; bases outside gene matches: 2. Per germline, CDR1 SNHLY and CDR2 FYNNEI. This CDR3 is built from 14 residues. CDR3 protein: CASSGTGGAETQYF. CDR3 bases: TGTGCCAGCAGTGGGACAGGGGGCGCAGAGACCCAGTACTTC.

The CDR3: CASSVGQGQSYEQYF. As DNA, the CDR3 is TGTGCCAGCAGCGTAGGTCAGGGACAGTCCTACGAGCAGTACTTC. The J gene is TRBJ2-7, the V gene TRBV9; 7 bases are a match to TRBD1. The CDR3 contains 15 residues. With V trimmed by 0 bases and J by 1 base, 4 bases remained unmatched. Per the germline V gene, CDR1 is SGDLS and CDR2 is YYNGEE.

V usage is TRBV28 and J usage is TRBJ1-2, with D possibly being TRBD1 (5 bases). There are 13 residues in the CDR3. Germline CDR1 MDHEN, CDR2 SYDVKM. Deletions cut 6 bases from V and 4 bases from J, with 12 bases between. In nucleotides, the CDR3 is TGTGCCAGCAGCGGGAAGGGGATCTATGGCTACACCTTC. It encodes CASSGKGIYGYTF.

V usage is TRBV4-1 and J usage is TRBJ1-2; no firm D call. Germline-derived CDR1 and CDR2 are MGHRA and YSYEKL. The V gene lost 0 bases and the J gene lost 8 bases, with 10 bases spanning the gap. The CDR3 covers 13 residues. CDR3 sequence reads: CASSQERLLGYTF. The CDR3 region has the DNA TGCGCCAGCAGCCAAGAACGACTGCTGGGCTACACCTTC.

The chain is built from TRBV5-1 and TRBJ1-1, with 7 positions matching TRBD1. The V and J ends lost 1 base and 3 bases, in that order; junction bases with no gene match: 6. The CDR3 has 15 amino acids. The germline gives CDR1 SGHRS, CDR2 YFSETQ. The CDR3 sequence is CASSLMGDSDTEAFF. In DNA, the CDR3 is TGCGCCAGCAGCTTGATGGGGGACAGTGACACTGAAGCTTTCTTT.

This chain links TRBV18 with TRBJ1-3; a possible D gene is TRBD1 (5 bases). Trimming cost V 1 base and J 0 bases, with 10 bases left between them. The CDR3 length is 16 residues. Germline V CDR1 and CDR2: KGHSH, LQKENI. In DNA, the CDR3 is TGTGCCAGCTCACCACTACCAGGGAACTCTGGAAACACCATATATTTT. Translating gives CASSPLPGNSGNTIYF.

This CDR3 is CASSLSLIGMNTEAFF. Written as DNA, the CDR3 is TGCGCCAGCAGCTTAAGCCTTATCGGGATGAACACTGAAGCTTTCTTT. The rearrangement joins TRBV5-1 to TRBJ1-1; D gene unclear. Looked up from germline, CDR1 is SGHRS and CDR2 is YFSETQ. CDR3 length equals 16 residues. V dropped 2 bases and J dropped 0 bases, with 14 bases sitting between them.

This clone was found many times. The V and J genes are TRBV30 and TRBJ1-1; D gene unclear. Trimming took 2 bases from V and 3 from J, leaving 7 bases between them. The CDR3 runs to 12 residues. CDR1 is GTSNPN, CDR2 SVGIG, per germline (reference sequence). CDR3 sequence (DNA): TGTGCCTGGAGTACAGCTTACACTGAAGCTTTCTTT. Translation: CAWSTAYTEAFF.

The gene calls are TRBV2 and TRBJ2-7; D call uncertain. The CDR3 covers 13 residues. CDR1 SNHLY and CDR2 FYNNEI come from the germline V gene. V lost 5 bases, J lost 7 bases, and 15 bases lay in between. The CDR3 protein is CASSQETKSEQYF. CDR3 nucleotide sequence: TGTGCCAGCAGTCAAGAGACCAAATCGGAGCAGTACTTC. The full variable domain, in which reference TRBV2 and TRBJ2-7 provide the parts outside the CDR3, is EPEVTQTPSHQVTQMGQEVILRCVPISNHLYFYWYRQILGQKVEFLVSFYNNEISEKSEIFDDQFSVERPDGSNFTLKIRSTKLEDSAMYFCASSQETKSEQYFGPGTRLTVT.

The chain combines TRBV19 with TRBJ2-7; 8 nucleotides agree with TRBD1. The CDR3 is 16 residues long. Germline assignment: CDR1 LNHDA and CDR2 SQIVND (reference sequence). The V gene end was trimmed by 5 bases and the J gene end by 1 base; junction bases not matched to a gene: 10. The DNA for the CDR3 is TGTGCCAGTAGTCAATGGACAGGGAGGAGTTCCTACGAGCAGTACTTC. As protein: CASSQWTGRSSYEQYF.

V is TRBV2 and J is TRBJ1-2; TRBD1 is a possible D gene (5 bases). The V and J ends lost 2 bases and 5 bases respectively, with 12 bases between them. Germline V gene data show CDR1 as SNHLY and CDR2 as FYNNEI. The CDR3 covers 14 residues. The DNA of the CDR3 is TGTGCCAGCAGTGAAAACCCCCACAGGTATGGCTACACCTTC. Translation: CASSENPHRYGYTF. The complete variable domain, with remaining parts taken from reference TRBV2 and TRBJ1-2, reads EPEVTQTPSHQVTQMGQEVILRCVPISNHLYFYWYRQILGQKVEFLVSFYNNEISEKSEIFDDQFSVERPDGSNFTLKIRSTKLEDSAMYFCASSENPHRYGYTFGSGTRLTVV.

The rearrangement links TRBV5-4 to TRBJ2-3; 7 bases fit TRBD2. The CDR3 spans 15 residues. Looked up from germline, CDR1 is SGHNT and CDR2 is YYREEE (reference sequence). The V segment lost 1 base and the J segment 1 base; nucleotides outside the gene matches: 3. CDR3 coding DNA: TGTGCCAGCAGCTTGCGGAGCGGGGGCACAGATACGCAGTATTTT. Its translation is CASSLRSGGTDTQYF.

This clone has a single count. The chain has TRBV11-2 and TRBJ2-1, with D possibly called TRBD1 or TRBD2 (5 bases each). The CDR3 is made up of 14 amino acids. The germline V gene encodes CDR1 SGHAT and CDR2 FQNNGV. Trimming left V 0 bases short and J 9 bases short, with 12 bases between. The CDR3 region is CASSLDRGGGEQFF. DNA for the CDR3: TGTGCCAGCAGCTTAGATCGGGGTGGGGGTGAGCAGTTCTTC.

J is TRBJ1-4 and V is TRBV15; unclear D gene. This CDR3 region has 12 residues. Germline V lookup: CDR1 LNHNV, CDR2 YYDKDF (reference sequence). The germline V and J ends were trimmed by 0 bases and 12 bases, with 8 bases remaining between them. The CDR3 is CATSRDLSELFF. CDR3 coding DNA: TGTGCCACCAGCAGAGATCTGTCCGAACTGTTTTTT. Complete variable domain (other parts from reference TRBV15 and TRBJ1-4): DAMVIQNPRYQVTQFGKPVTLSCSQTLNHNVMYWYQQKSSQAPKLLFHYYDKDFNNEADTPDNFQSRRPNTSFCFLDIRSPGLGDTAMYLCATSRDLSELFFGSGTQLSVL.

The genes are TRBV16 and TRBJ2-1; D is perhaps TRBD2 (6 bases). The V end lost 0 bases, the J end lost 10 bases, and 13 bases lay between the germline ends. This CDR3 has 14 residues. Looked up from germline, CDR1 is KGHSY and CDR2 is FQNENV. CDR3 sequence reads: CASSQSDYQGEQFF. As DNA, the CDR3 is TGTGCCAGCAGCCAATCGGACTACCAAGGAGAGCAGTTCTTC.

The chain joins TRBV11-2 to TRBJ2-7; no definite D call. There are 16 residues in the CDR3. CDR1 and CDR2 from the germline V gene are SGHAT and FQNNGV. The V gene lost 4 bases and the J gene lost 0 bases, with 16 bases spanning the gap. The CDR3 region is CASSSIRSPSSYEQYF. The CDR3, as DNA: TGTGCCAGCAGCTCCATAAGGAGCCCGAGCTCCTACGAGCAGTACTTC.

This chain links TRBV27 with TRBJ1-2; a weak D match, TRBD1 (6 bases). V was clipped by 5 bases and J by 7 bases, with 14 bases between them. The length of the CDR3 is 13 residues. The germline CDR1 and CDR2 sequences are MNHEY and SMNVEV (reference sequence). CDR3 DNA: TGTGCCAGCAGTAGCTACAGGGTGAGTGGCTACACCTTC. Its translation: CASSSYRVSGYTF.

The chain employs TRBV6-6 and TRBJ2-5; D possibly corresponds to TRBD2 (7 bases). Between the trimmed V and J ends, which lost 6 bases and 2 bases, there was a span of 16 bases. CDR1 is MNHNY, CDR2 SVGAGI, per germline (reference sequence). This CDR3 has 15 residues. As DNA, the CDR3 is TGTGCCAGCAGAAAACGAGGGGGGGCACAAGAGACCCAGTACTTC. It translates to CASRKRGGAQETQYF.

The rearrangement joins TRBV5-8 to TRBJ1-6; a weak D match, TRBD1 (5 bases). Germline CDR1 reads SGHTS; CDR2 reads YDEGEE. The CDR3 consists of 14 residues. V shed 0 bases and J shed 7 bases, with 8 bases lying between them. The CDR3 sequence is CASSLGGGNSPLHF. The CDR3 DNA follows: TGTGCCAGCAGCTTGGGTGGGGGAAATTCACCCCTCCACTTT.